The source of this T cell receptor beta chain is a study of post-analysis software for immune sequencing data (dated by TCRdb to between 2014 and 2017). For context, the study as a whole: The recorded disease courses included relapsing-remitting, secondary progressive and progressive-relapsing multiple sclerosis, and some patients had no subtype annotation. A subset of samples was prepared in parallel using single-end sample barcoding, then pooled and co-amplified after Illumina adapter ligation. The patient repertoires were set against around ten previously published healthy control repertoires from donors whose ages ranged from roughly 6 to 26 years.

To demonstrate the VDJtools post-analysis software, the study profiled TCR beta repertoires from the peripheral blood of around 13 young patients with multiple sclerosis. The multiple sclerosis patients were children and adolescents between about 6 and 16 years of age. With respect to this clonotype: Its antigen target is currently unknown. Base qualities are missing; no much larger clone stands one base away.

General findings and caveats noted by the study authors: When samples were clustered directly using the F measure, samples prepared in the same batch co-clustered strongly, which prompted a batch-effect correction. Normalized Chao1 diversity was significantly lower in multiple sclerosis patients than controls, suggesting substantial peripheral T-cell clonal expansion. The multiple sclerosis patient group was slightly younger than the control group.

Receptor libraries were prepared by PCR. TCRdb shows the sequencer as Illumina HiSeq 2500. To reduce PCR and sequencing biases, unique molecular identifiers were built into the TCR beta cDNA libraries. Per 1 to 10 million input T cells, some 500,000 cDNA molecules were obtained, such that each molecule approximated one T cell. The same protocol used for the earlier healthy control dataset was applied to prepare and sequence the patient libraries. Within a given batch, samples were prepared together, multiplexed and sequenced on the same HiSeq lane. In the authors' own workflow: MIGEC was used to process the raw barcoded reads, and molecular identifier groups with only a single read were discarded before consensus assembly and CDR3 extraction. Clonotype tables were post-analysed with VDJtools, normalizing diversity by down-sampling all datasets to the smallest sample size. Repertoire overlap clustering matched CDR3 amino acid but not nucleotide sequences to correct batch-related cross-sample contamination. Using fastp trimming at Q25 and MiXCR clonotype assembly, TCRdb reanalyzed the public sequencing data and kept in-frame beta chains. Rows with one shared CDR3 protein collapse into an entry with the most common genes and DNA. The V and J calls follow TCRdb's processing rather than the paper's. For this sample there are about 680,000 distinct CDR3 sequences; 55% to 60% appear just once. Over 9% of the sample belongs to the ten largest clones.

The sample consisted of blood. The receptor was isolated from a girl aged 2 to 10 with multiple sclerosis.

CDR3 protein: CASSYEEGSEAFF. The bases are TGTGCCAGCAGTTACGAGGAGGGGTCTGAAGCTTTCTTT. The V and J genes are TRBV6-2 or TRBV6-3 and TRBJ1-1; the best D guess is TRBD1, with 5 bases matching. Inclusive of the bounding cysteine and phenylalanine, the CDR3 is 13 residues long. Only CDR3 DNA remains: 39 bases, in frame from the first base. CDR1 and CDR2 (MNHEY, SVGEGT) derive from the germline V gene. Trimming costs V 2 bases and J 6 bases, and their ends lie 10 bases apart.